These T cell receptor beta chains were read from a single sample in a study of T-cell memory formation after mild COVID-19. A single record per CDR3 protein comes from TCRdb applying MiXCR to the 5' RACE reads. The repertoire includes about 430,000 distinct CDR3 sequences, 24% of them detected once, and 7.5% to 10% sits in the top ten. The sample comprised PBMCs or a T cell subset sorted from them (not recorded which). The receptors stem from an adult woman who had mild COVID-19 (a few samples of this study predate the infection). Cell type and time point are not known. Each CDR3 is given with its conserved first and last residue. The order of the fields is CDR3 protein, V gene, J gene.

CASSVTPGQSTGELFF	TRBV5-1	TRBJ2-2
CSAPASVNIQYF	TRBV20-1	TRBJ2-4
CSATQGQPNTEAFF	TRBV20-1	TRBJ1-1
CASSLPTGSSRNIQYF	TRBV5-6	TRBJ2-4
CASSLQGWPPYEQYF	TRBV28	TRBJ2-7
CASSLEESNTEAFF	TRBV27	TRBJ1-1
CASSSQSGARETQYF	TRBV12-3/TRBV12-4	TRBJ2-5
CASSPTGSRQPQHF	TRBV5-6	TRBJ1-5
CASRIAGVTGELFF	TRBV6-9	TRBJ2-2
CASSGGSGAEQYF	TRBV18	TRBJ2-7
CASSVSGTVSYEQYF	TRBV9	TRBJ2-7
CSAGAFTDTQYF	TRBV29-1	TRBJ2-3
CASSLGGPDEAFF	TRBV12-3/TRBV12-4	TRBJ1-1
CASSLRIVNNEQFF	TRBV12-3/TRBV12-4	TRBJ2-1
CSARGWAGTNEKLFF	TRBV20-1	TRBJ1-4
CASSQELAGLAYEQYF	TRBV4-1	TRBJ2-7
CASSAGQADPLHF	TRBV12-3/TRBV12-4	TRBJ1-6
CASSELGEASPLHF	TRBV2	TRBJ1-6
CASSPGRSTDTQYF	TRBV7-3	TRBJ2-3
CASSLEGLALSYEQYF	TRBV7-8	TRBJ2-7
CASSGYTGELFF	TRBV5-1	TRBJ2-2
CASSPGREETQYF	TRBV18	TRBJ2-5
CASSLITYEQFF	TRBV7-8	TRBJ2-1
CAARGSRVNEKLFF	TRBV4-2	TRBJ1-4
CASSSAANTEAFF	TRBV12-3/TRBV12-4	TRBJ1-1
CASSSPIRRSYNEQFF	TRBV27	TRBJ2-1
CASSLALGERIHNEQFF	TRBV12-3/TRBV12-4	TRBJ2-1
CATSDWSGNYGYTF	TRBV24-1	TRBJ1-2
CASSYRDRLNTEAFF	TRBV6-2/TRBV6-3	TRBJ1-1
CASSLEGGVYGYTF	TRBV5-1	TRBJ1-2
CSGGGGDTQYF	TRBV20-1	TRBJ2-3
CSVDGMGDPDTQYF	TRBV29-1	TRBJ2-3
CAISEGGGTDTQYF	TRBV10-3	TRBJ2-3
CASRRSGTSRPYGYTF	TRBV12-3/TRBV12-4	TRBJ1-2
CSVEDPRQSSTDTQYF	TRBV29-1	TRBJ2-3
CASSETGTEQYF	TRBV19	TRBJ2-7
CASSQEAHRGKQYF	TRBV4-1	TRBJ2-7
CAISERRVGFSGANVLTF	TRBV10-3	TRBJ2-6
CASSYRTSGSKSPDTQYF	TRBV5-1	TRBJ2-3
CASNDRSNYGYTF	TRBV19	TRBJ1-2
CASSPTGGGTGELFF	TRBV7-2	TRBJ2-2
CAISGLADYNEQFF	TRBV10-3	TRBJ2-1
CASSYRPYEQYF	TRBV18	TRBJ2-7
CASSQEGQGLTEAFF	TRBV4-3	TRBJ1-1
CASSMTGNNEQFF	TRBV27	TRBJ2-1
CASSYSGGLYEQYF	TRBV6-2/TRBV6-3	TRBJ2-7
CASSYARFSGDLSYEQYF	TRBV6-2/TRBV6-3	TRBJ2-7
CASSLRGVGTEAFF	TRBV12-3/TRBV12-4	TRBJ1-1
CASSWGGQSFGEQYF	TRBV5-1	TRBJ2-7
CASSDDYGYTF	TRBV6-1	TRBJ1-2
CASSQTRGLYGYTF	TRBV14	TRBJ1-2